A selection of T cell receptor beta chains follows, all from one sample in a study of brain T cells in children with intractable seizures. The data were produced by immunoSEQ multiplex PCR, yet TCRdb's version contains in-frame clones alone and is incomplete. Of about 340,000 clones in the sample, about 93% were seen once. Source: peripheral blood, taken 4 to 5 months after surgery. The source is a boy younger than two with tuberous sclerosis and intractable seizures. CDR3s include the opening cysteine and the closing phenylalanine or tryptophan.

j_gene,v_gene,CDR3aa
TRBJ2-3,TRBV5-4,CASSLSSGGADTQYF
TRBJ2-3,TRBV4-1,CASSQFPGGGTDTQYF
TRBJ2-1,TRBV10-3,CAIRSGTSGPEGPNEQFF
TRBJ1-2,TRBV3-1/TRBV3-2,CASRIQCKSYTF
TRBJ1-2,TRBV12-3/TRBV12-4,CASSSMDAYGYTF
TRBJ2-7,TRBV2,CASSESGRVSSYEQYF
TRBJ1-1,TRBV10-1,CASSESDRVGTEAFF
TRBJ1-2,TRBV5-6,CASSLVGSVDGYTF
TRBJ1-1,TRBV5-6,CASSLGVRDTEAFF
TRBJ2-5,TRBV18,CASSPTHPGWETQYF
TRBJ2-5,TRBV6-1,CASSDPGTSIQETQYF
TRBJ2-1,TRBV11-2,CASSLEAPSIPDEQFF
TRBJ2-1,TRBV5-1,CASNLGSGVGSYNEQFF
TRBJ2-7,TRBV28,CASSLGQRTSPHYEQYF
TRBJ2-7,TRBV5-4,CASSLEEGPEQYF
TRBJ1-2,TRBV5-6,CASSLTSYGYTF
TRBJ1-3,TRBV3-1/TRBV3-2,CASSPIGSTAGNTIYF
TRBJ1-2,TRBV6-5,CASSYTGGYGYTF
TRBJ2-3,TRBV7-6,CASSLFPSGSGDTQYF
TRBJ1-6,TRBV5-4,CASSLAQGAPTSSPLHF
TRBJ2-5,TRBV10-3,CAISAQGDQETQYF
TRBJ2-1,TRBV7-6,CASSLDGWGSSYNEQFF
TRBJ1-5,TRBV19,CASSIGDSFRPNQPQHF
TRBJ2-7,TRBV5-1,CASSSGTWGYEQYF
TRBJ2-3,TRBV7-3,CASSLPVTGTDTQYF
TRBJ1-3,TRBV3-1/TRBV3-2,CASSRRDPNSNTIYF
TRBJ2-3,TRBV4-1,CASSQVSASTDTQYF
TRBJ1-2,TRBV6-2/TRBV6-3,CASSLPGQRHYGYTF
TRBJ2-2,TRBV5-8,CASSLEVVSQTGELFF
TRBJ2-1,TRBV9,CASSVVGGRAWNEQFF
TRBJ1-2,TRBV12-3/TRBV12-4,CASRAGTEYGYTF
TRBJ2-7,TRBV5-6,CASSLRDEQYF
TRBJ1-1,TRBV7-9,CASSRPPVAEAFF
TRBJ2-7,TRBV5-6,CASSTPLQGYEQYF
TRBJ2-7,TRBV7-2,CASSLGSHYEQYF
TRBJ2-7,TRBV30,CAWSVRGRLTYEQYF
TRBJ2-1,TRBV10-1,CATPPSSYNEQFF